Listed below are T cell receptor beta chains from one sample, sequenced in a study of T cells after yellow fever vaccination. TCRdb processed the 5' RACE reads anew with MiXCR; each CDR3 protein has one entry. The sample has 160,000 or so distinct CDR3 sequences, around 7.2% seen once. Here the sequenced sample was CD4+ T cells sorted from PBMCs, taken less than 6 days after the first yellow fever vaccination. Receptors were obtained from a young man who received the YFV17D yellow fever vaccine. CDR3s include the opening cysteine and the closing phenylalanine or tryptophan. The order of the fields is V gene, J gene, clone size, D gene, CDR3 protein, CDR3 DNA. The D gene is left open where the match is weak. Size is stated for part of the rows, as once, few or many counts, or as a class when the clone is expanded.

V: TRBV7-2
J: TRBJ2-4
size: many
D: NA
CDR3: CASSLVGPLANIQYF
DNA: TGTGCCAGCAGCTTAGTGGGACCTCTAGCAAACATTCAGTACTTC

V: TRBV6-5
J: TRBJ2-3
size: few
D: NA
CDR3: CASSYLRHTDTQYF
DNA: TGTGCCAGCAGTTACCTCAGGCACACAGATACGCAGTATTTT

V: TRBV29-1
J: TRBJ1-5
size: NA
D: NA
CDR3: CSVGQVNQPQHF
DNA: TGCAGCGTTGGACAGGTTAATCAGCCCCAGCATTTT

V: TRBV5-1
J: TRBJ2-3
size: few
D: NA
CDR3: CASSGDGSDTQYF
DNA: TGCGCCAGCAGCGGGGACGGCTCAGATACGCAGTATTTT

V: TRBV10-3
J: TRBJ2-1
size: many
D: TRBD1
CDR3: CAISETMTGGVQFF
DNA: TGTGCCATCAGTGAGACGATGACAGGGGGCGTGCAGTTCTTC

V: TRBV24-1
J: TRBJ2-2
size: many
D: NA
CDR3: CATSDHRVDTGELFF
DNA: TGTGCCACCAGTGATCACAGGGTCGACACCGGGGAGCTGTTTTTT

V: TRBV7-2
J: TRBJ1-2
size: many
D: NA
CDR3: CASSLGLSPSSWGYTF
DNA: TGTGCCAGCAGCTTAGGTCTCAGTCCGTCTTCATGGGGCTACACCTTC

V: TRBV5-1
J: TRBJ2-3
size: many
D: NA
CDR3: CASSTGTWTDTQYF
DNA: TGCGCCAGCAGCACAGGGACGTGGACAGATACGCAGTATTTT

V: TRBV6-1
J: TRBJ2-1
size: NA
D: NA
CDR3: CAILGQGYNEQFF
DNA: TGTGCCATCCTAGGGCAGGGCTACAATGAGCAGTTCTTC

V: TRBV5-1
J: TRBJ2-1
size: many
D: NA
CDR3: CASSPETEVFNEQFF
DNA: TGCGCCAGCAGCCCGGAGACAGAAGTATTCAATGAGCAGTTCTTC

V: TRBV12-3/TRBV12-4
J: TRBJ2-1
size: few
D: TRBD2
CDR3: CASSPGALAVYNEQFF
DNA: TGTGCCAGCAGCCCCGGGGCACTAGCGGTTTACAATGAGCAGTTCTTC

V: TRBV4-3
J: TRBJ2-1
size: many
D: TRBD2
CDR3: CASSQGPGTSSGEQFF
DNA: TGCGCCAGCAGCCAGGGTCCCGGGACTAGTTCCGGGGAGCAGTTCTTC

V: TRBV7-8
J: TRBJ2-3
size: NA
D: TRBD2
CDR3: CASSLPPRTRRGDTQYF
DNA: TGTGCCAGCAGCTTACCCCCTCGGACTAGGAGGGGTGATACGCAGTATTTT

V: TRBV5-1
J: TRBJ1-1
size: NA
D: NA
CDR3: CASSSRRGGIGEAFF
DNA: TGCGCCAGCAGCAGCCGGCGGGGTGGGATTGGTGAAGCTTTCTTT

V: TRBV5-1
J: TRBJ2-4
size: many
D: TRBD2
CDR3: CASSLGGLAGMENIQYF
DNA: TGCGCCAGCAGCTTGGGGGGACTAGCGGGGATGGAAAACATTCAGTACTTC

V: TRBV7-2
J: TRBJ2-7
size: few
D: NA
CDR3: CASSPDGGVYEQYF
DNA: TGTGCCAGCAGCCCGGACGGAGGAGTGTACGAGCAGTACTTC

V: TRBV7-3
J: TRBJ2-1
size: many
D: NA
CDR3: CASSSDRLEQFF
DNA: TGTGCCAGCAGCTCCGACAGGCTTGAGCAGTTCTTC

V: TRBV4-3
J: TRBJ2-5
size: NA
D: NA
CDR3: CASSQEADQETQYF
DNA: TGCGCCAGCAGCCAAGAGGCAGACCAAGAGACCCAGTACTTC

V: TRBV20-1
J: TRBJ2-1
size: NA
D: NA
CDR3: CSGRGNEQFF
DNA: TGCAGTGGACGGGGGAATGAGCAGTTCTTC

V: TRBV12-3/TRBV12-4
J: TRBJ1-2
size: many
D: NA
CDR3: CASSSRVGGYTF
DNA: TGTGCCAGCAGTTCCCGAGTTGGTGGCTACACCTTC

V: TRBV6-2/TRBV6-3
J: TRBJ1-2
size: many
D: NA
CDR3: CASRLERGYTF
DNA: TGTGCCAGCAGACTGGAGCGGGGCTACACCTTC

V: TRBV6-5
J: TRBJ1-5
size: NA
D: NA
CDR3: CASTPARFNQPQHF
DNA: TGTGCCAGCACCCCGGCCCGGTTCAATCAGCCCCAGCATTTT

V: TRBV9
J: TRBJ2-1
size: once
D: NA
CDR3: CASSVEGTYYNEQFF
DNA: TGTGCCAGCAGCGTAGAAGGGACTTATTACAATGAGCAGTTCTTC

V: TRBV7-2
J: TRBJ2-5
size: NA
D: NA
CDR3: CASSTRQYEETQYF
DNA: TGTGCCAGCAGCACCCGACAGTACGAAGAGACCCAGTACTTC

V: TRBV25-1
J: TRBJ1-5
size: NA
D: NA
CDR3: CASRRDWGGDQPQHF
DNA: TGTGCCAGCAGACGGGACTGGGGGGGCGATCAGCCCCAGCATTTT